This T cell receptor (beta chain) was identified in a study of CD8+ T cells in alopecia areata. To note about this clone: Its antigen remains unknown.

Sorting separated CD4+ and CD8+ T cells out of PBMCs. Overall study findings and caveats: Scalp sequencing captures resident alphabeta T cells of normal skin too.

Looked up from germline, CDR1 is MNHEY and CDR2 is SVGAGI. The ends were cut back, 4 bases at V and 7 bases at J, with 16 bases in the middle. The CDR3 extends over 14 amino acids. RNA extraction and reverse transcription yielded cDNA as sequencing template. Some clones are missing from TCRdb's copy, which holds only in-frame ones; the method was immunoSEQ multiplex PCR. The data contain 150,000 or so clones, around 47% of them seen just once; the ten biggest clones take up about 6.3%. The genes are TRBV6-5 and TRBJ2-5; D remains unclear. This receptor was taken from a human donor with alopecia areata. The sequencing input was CD4+ T cells sorted from blood. CDR3: CASSLSPGLRTQYF. The CDR3 DNA follows: TGTGCCAGCAGTTTATCCCCGGGCCTAAGGACCCAGTACTTC.